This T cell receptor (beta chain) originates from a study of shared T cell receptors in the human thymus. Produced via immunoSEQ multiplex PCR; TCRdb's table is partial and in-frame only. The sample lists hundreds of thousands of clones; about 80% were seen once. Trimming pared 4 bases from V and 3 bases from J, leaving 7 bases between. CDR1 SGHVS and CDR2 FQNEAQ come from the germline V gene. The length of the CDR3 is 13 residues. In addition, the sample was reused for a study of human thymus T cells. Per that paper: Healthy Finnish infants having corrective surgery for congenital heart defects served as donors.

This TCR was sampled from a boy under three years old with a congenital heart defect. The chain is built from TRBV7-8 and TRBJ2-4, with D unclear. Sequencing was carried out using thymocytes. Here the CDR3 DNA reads TGTGCCAGCAGCTGCTCGGGCAAAAACATTCAGTACTTC. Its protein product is CASSCSGKNIQYF.